The rows below give T cell receptor beta chains drawn from one sample of a study of neoadjuvant anti-PD-1 for oral cavity cancer. Some clones are missing from TCRdb's copy, which holds only in-frame ones; the method was immunoSEQ multiplex PCR. The sample comprises roughly 40,000 clones, about three quarters of which are singletons, and about 5% rests with the top ten. The sample here was PBMCs, taken after nivolumab (anti-PD-1) treatment. The receptors shown here come from a person between 40 and 79 years old with oral cavity squamous cell carcinoma. Both conserved end residues are part of each CDR3. A D gene is named only where the DNA matches it firmly. Clone size is given for some rows only: seen once, a few or many times, or a class if the clone is expanded.

clone_size: few
v_call: TRBV27
j_call: TRBJ1-1
d_call: NA
cdr3_nt: TGTGCCAGCAGTTTAGCCCCGGGGGGGTGGACTGAAGCTTTCTTT
cdr3_aa: CASSLAPGGWTEAFF

clone_size: NA
v_call: TRBV10-3
j_call: TRBJ2-7
d_call: NA
cdr3_nt: TGTGCCACACGCAGGGAAGGCTACGAGCAGTACTTC
cdr3_aa: CATRREGYEQYF

clone_size: NA
v_call: TRBV30
j_call: TRBJ2-7
d_call: NA
cdr3_nt: TGTGCCTGGAGTGTTTCTTCCGGCCTCTACGAGCAGTACTTC
cdr3_aa: CAWSVSSGLYEQYF

clone_size: NA
v_call: TRBV6-1
j_call: TRBJ2-2
d_call: TRBD2
cdr3_nt: TGTGCCAGCAGTGATCTAGCGGGGGTCACCGGGGAGCTGTTTTTT
cdr3_aa: CASSDLAGVTGELFF

clone_size: NA
v_call: TRBV6-5
j_call: TRBJ2-2
d_call: NA
cdr3_nt: TGTGCCAGCAGATCCCTCAGTACCGGGGAGCTGTTTTTT
cdr3_aa: CASRSLSTGELFF

clone_size: few
v_call: TRBV27
j_call: TRBJ2-3
d_call: NA
cdr3_nt: TGTGCCAGCAGTTTATCGGGCTTAGGGGGAACAGATACGCAGTATTTT
cdr3_aa: CASSLSGLGGTDTQYF

clone_size: NA
v_call: TRBV27
j_call: TRBJ1-2
d_call: NA
cdr3_nt: TGTGCCAGCAGTCCGGATCGAATCTATGGCTACACCTTC
cdr3_aa: CASSPDRIYGYTF

clone_size: NA
v_call: TRBV7-9
j_call: TRBJ2-1
d_call: TRBD1
cdr3_nt: TGTGCCAGCAGTCGTGCCGGGACAGGTCTGTATGAGCAGTTCTTC
cdr3_aa: CASSRAGTGLYEQFF

clone_size: once
v_call: TRBV11-2
j_call: TRBJ2-7
d_call: TRBD1
cdr3_nt: TGTGCCAGCAGCTTGGGCGGGACAGGGCAATCCGAGCAGTACTTC
cdr3_aa: CASSLGGTGQSEQYF

clone_size: NA
v_call: TRBV29-1
j_call: TRBJ2-1
d_call: NA
cdr3_nt: TGCAGCGTTGAAGGGCCGGGGAGCTCCTACAATGAGCAGTTCTTC
cdr3_aa: CSVEGPGSSYNEQFF

clone_size: NA
v_call: TRBV2
j_call: TRBJ1-6
d_call: NA
cdr3_nt: TGTGCCAGCAGTGAGCAGGGCGGTAATTCACCCCTCCACTTT
cdr3_aa: CASSEQGGNSPLHF

clone_size: NA
v_call: TRBV19
j_call: TRBJ2-3
d_call: NA
cdr3_nt: TGTGCCAGTAGTATAGTGGGTGATACGCAGTATTTT
cdr3_aa: CASSIVGDTQYF

clone_size: NA
v_call: TRBV4-1
j_call: TRBJ1-2
d_call: NA
cdr3_nt: TGCGCCAGCAGCCAAGAAAACACCGCTGGCTATGGCTACACCTTC
cdr3_aa: CASSQENTAGYGYTF

clone_size: NA
v_call: TRBV2
j_call: TRBJ2-7
d_call: TRBD1
cdr3_nt: TGTGCCAGCATTACGGGACAGGGAAGTAACGAGCAGTACTTC
cdr3_aa: CASITGQGSNEQYF

clone_size: NA
v_call: TRBV27
j_call: TRBJ2-1
d_call: TRBD2
cdr3_nt: TGTGCCAGCAGTTTCGGGGGGGCCTTCAATGAGCAGTTCTTC
cdr3_aa: CASSFGGAFNEQFF

clone_size: few
v_call: TRBV6-5
j_call: TRBJ2-5
d_call: NA
cdr3_nt: TGTGCCAGCAGTGGGGCCCAGGAGACCCAGTACTTC
cdr3_aa: CASSGAQETQYF

clone_size: NA
v_call: TRBV7-9
j_call: TRBJ2-6
d_call: NA
cdr3_nt: TGTGCCAGCAGCTTAGAGTCCGGCGTTCTTGGGGCCAACGTCCTGACTTTC
cdr3_aa: CASSLESGVLGANVLTF

clone_size: NA
v_call: TRBV5-4
j_call: TRBJ1-2
d_call: NA
cdr3_nt: TGTGCCAGCATCAAGGGGGGGGGCGGCGGCTATGGCTACACCTTC
cdr3_aa: CASIKGGGGGYGYTF

clone_size: few
v_call: TRBV5-1
j_call: TRBJ2-7
d_call: NA
cdr3_nt: TGCGCCAGCAGCCCCAGGCGGCGGGACTACGAGCAGTACTTC
cdr3_aa: CASSPRRRDYEQYF

clone_size: NA
v_call: TRBV7-3
j_call: TRBJ2-3
d_call: NA
cdr3_nt: TGTGCCAGCAGCTTCGACAGAGGCCCCACAGATACGCAGTATTTT
cdr3_aa: CASSFDRGPTDTQYF

clone_size: NA
v_call: TRBV28
j_call: TRBJ1-5
d_call: NA
cdr3_nt: TGTGCCAGCAGTTACCTCAGGGACGGACGCTTTTTTTTT
cdr3_aa: CASSYLRDGRFFF

clone_size: NA
v_call: TRBV6-1
j_call: TRBJ1-2
d_call: NA
cdr3_nt: TGTGCCAGCTACAGGGCTAACTATGGCTACACCTTC
cdr3_aa: CASYRANYGYTF

clone_size: NA
v_call: TRBV7-7
j_call: TRBJ2-3
d_call: NA
cdr3_nt: TGTGCTAGCAGCCGTGACTATTACACAGATACGCAGTATTTT
cdr3_aa: CASSRDYYTDTQYF

clone_size: few
v_call: TRBV6-4
j_call: TRBJ1-1
d_call: NA
cdr3_nt: TGTGCCACTAGAGCAGGGTTGAACACTGAAGCTTTCTTT
cdr3_aa: CATRAGLNTEAFF

clone_size: NA
v_call: TRBV6-5
j_call: TRBJ2-5
d_call: NA
cdr3_nt: TGTGCCAGCAGTTACCCGGGGGCGGGGGAGACCCAGTACTTC
cdr3_aa: CASSYPGAGETQYF

clone_size: NA
v_call: TRBV2
j_call: TRBJ2-1
d_call: NA
cdr3_nt: TGTGCCAGCAGAAACAGCTCCTACTCCTACAATGAGCAGTTCTTC
cdr3_aa: CASRNSSYSYNEQFF

clone_size: NA
v_call: TRBV11-3
j_call: TRBJ2-7
d_call: TRBD1
cdr3_nt: TGTGCCAGCAGCTTATCTGGGACAGTCTCCTACGAGCAGTACTTC
cdr3_aa: CASSLSGTVSYEQYF

clone_size: few
v_call: TRBV5-6
j_call: TRBJ1-6
d_call: NA
cdr3_nt: TGTGCCAGCAGCTTGGGGCAGGGCCTAAGCTCCTATAATTCACCCCTCCACTTT
cdr3_aa: CASSLGQGLSSYNSPLHF

clone_size: NA
v_call: TRBV19
j_call: TRBJ2-2
d_call: NA
cdr3_nt: TGTGCCAGCGGGAACACCGGGGAGCTGTTTTTT
cdr3_aa: CASGNTGELFF

clone_size: NA
v_call: TRBV7-8
j_call: TRBJ2-1
d_call: NA
cdr3_nt: TGTGCCAGCAGCTTAGTCCCTAGCGTCAACAATGAGCAGTTCTTC
cdr3_aa: CASSLVPSVNNEQFF

clone_size: NA
v_call: TRBV2
j_call: TRBJ1-5
d_call: TRBD1
cdr3_nt: TGTGCCAGCACCTCAGACAGGGGTAGCAATCAGCCCCAGCATTTT
cdr3_aa: CASTSDRGSNQPQHF